The 11 T cell receptor beta chains in this list originate from one sample, sequenced in a study of T cell changes during pregnancy in multiple sclerosis. Generated by immunoSEQ multiplex PCR, the TCRdb table keeps only in-frame clones and is missing some. Of tens of thousands of clones listed, around 91% were seen once; the top ten hold 5% to 6.5%. Sequenced here: CD8+ T cells from peripheral blood mononuclear cells, sampled in the second trimester of pregnancy. All receptors derive from a female donor with multiple sclerosis, enrolled in a pregnancy study.

The V gene is TRBV4-3, the J gene TRBJ2-3; a possible D gene is TRBD2 (6 bases). Germline CDR1 reads LGHNA; CDR2 reads YSLEER. The CDR3 is 13 amino acids. Trimming took off 0 bases at V and 14 bases at J, with 15 bases between the two ends. CDR3 nucleotides: TGCGCCAGCAGCCAAGATCTTGGAGGGGACCTGTATTTT. Amino acid sequence: CASSQDLGGDLYF.

This chain joins TRBV4-3 and TRBJ2-3, with D possibly being TRBD2 (6 bases). The V gene's germline CDR1 is LGHNA and CDR2 YSLEER. CDR3 length equals 18 residues. V lost 4 bases, J lost 4 bases, and 24 bases lay in between. This CDR3 reads CASSLRLARGAVADTQYF. Written as DNA, the CDR3 is TGCGCCAGCAGCCTCAGGCTCGCGCGGGGCGCCGTAGCAGATACGCAGTATTTT.

This clone was recorded once. The chain links TRBV15 to TRBJ1-1, with D perhaps matching TRBD1 (6 bases). CDR1 and CDR2 (germline): LNHNV, YYDKDF (reference sequence). With 3 bases removed from V and 1 base from J, the gap between germline ends came to 9 bases. There are 14 residues in the CDR3. Here the CDR3 reads CATSRGHWNTEAFF. The CDR3 nucleotides are TGTGCCACCAGCAGGGGACACTGGAACACTGAAGCTTTCTTT. The full variable domain, in which reference TRBV15 and TRBJ1-1 provide the parts outside the CDR3, is DAMVIQNPRYQVTQFGKPVTLSCSQTLNHNVMYWYQQKSSQAPKLLFHYYDKDFNNEADTPDNFQSRRPNTSFCFLDIRSPGLGDTAMYLCATSRGHWNTEAFFGQGTRLTVV.

This clone showed up just once. This sequence joins TRBV19 and TRBJ1-6, with D uncertain. V was shortened by 7 bases and J by 5 bases, with 9 bases between the two germline ends. The CDR3 runs 13 residues. The germline CDR1 and CDR2 sequences are LNHDA and SQIVND (reference sequence). CDR3 sequence reads: CASKAADNSPLHF. For the CDR3, the DNA is TGTGCCAGTAAGGCGGCAGATAATTCACCCCTCCACTTT.

This chain connects TRBV7-6 to TRBJ1-1; no firm D call. Trimming cost V 4 bases and J 4 bases, with 13 bases left between them. The germline CDR1 and CDR2 sequences are SGHVS and FNYEAQ. This CDR3 comprises 14 residues. CDR3 nucleotides: TGTGCCAGCAGCTCTCACGAGCTAGGCACTGAAGCTTTCTTT. Encoded protein: CASSSHELGTEAFF.

CDR3 residues: CASSFGDSRSQPQHF. For the CDR3, the DNA is TGTGCCAGCAGCTTTGGGGACAGCAGAAGTCAGCCCCAGCATTTT. The gene calls are TRBV7-9 and TRBJ1-5; 7 bases are a match to TRBD1. The J segment lost 6 bases and the V segment lost 3 bases, leaving 8 bases of the junction unmatched. The CDR3 runs to 15 residues. Germline lookup yields CDR1 SEHNR and CDR2 FQNEAQ (reference sequence).

This clone was counted only a few times. V is TRBV10-2 and J is TRBJ1-2; no clear D. V was pared by 2 bases and J by 1 base, with 11 bases between. Germline V gives CDR1 WSHSY, CDR2 SAAADI. The CDR3 has 15 amino acids. The CDR3 DNA is TGCGCCAGCAGTGAGCAGAGCACTATTAACTATGGCTACACCTTC. Residues: CASSEQSTINYGYTF.

V is TRBV11-2 and J is TRBJ2-3; D unresolved. CDR1 is SGHAT and CDR2 is FQNNGV in the germline V gene. This CDR3 is 13 amino acids long. Trimming cost V 3 bases and J 6 bases, with 10 bases left between them. The CDR3 DNA sequence: TGTGCCAGCAGCTTCTCCCAGGTGGATACGCAGTATTTT. It yields the protein CASSFSQVDTQYF.

This chain links TRBV5-1 with TRBJ1-4; 9 bases match TRBD1. Germline V CDR1 and CDR2: SGHRS, YFSETQ. The CDR3 contains 14 residues. The J segment lost 6 bases and the V segment lost 4 bases, leaving 4 bases of the junction unmatched. The CDR3: CASSAGQGDEKLFF. The CDR3 coding sequence is TGCGCCAGCAGCGCGGGACAGGGAGATGAAAAACTGTTTTTT.

The CDR3 DNA sequence: TGTGCCAGCAGCTTATTCGTAGGGGGCCTATACGAGCAGTACTTC. Translating it yields CASSLFVGGLYEQYF. The chain joins TRBV7-2 to TRBJ2-7; 7 bases match TRBD1. With V trimmed by 2 bases and J by 4 bases, 8 bases remained unmatched. CDR1 and CDR2 (germline): SGHTA, FQGNSA. The CDR3 contains 15 residues.

This clone was found once. The rearrangement joins TRBV4-1 to TRBJ2-5, with no clear D. Germline lookup yields CDR1 MGHRA and CDR2 YSYEKL. With 4 bases removed from V and 3 bases from J, the gap between germline ends came to 15 bases. This CDR3 has 15 amino acids. This CDR3 reads CASSLQVLAEETQYF. The CDR3 region has the DNA TGCGCCAGCAGCCTCCAAGTACTGGCGGAAGAGACCCAGTACTTC.